The source of this T cell receptor beta chain is a study of blood T cell repertoires in COVID-19. Study in general: Acute-phase and convalescent COVID-19 samples originated in the United States, Italy and Spain. T cells, B-cell-depleted T cells, or PBMCs provided the cDNA or gDNA that served as material.

In the source study's methods: Estimated nucleated cell counts came from reference gene primer amplification. Clones were read by immunoSEQ multiplex PCR, and TCRdb kept only the in-frame ones, dropping some. V and J calls and clone size follow that table, whereas D and trimming were derived from the DNA. Here the sample spans about 310,000 clones, around 90% being singletons. A Seattle source enrolled patients during active infection and followed them longitudinally. The sequence came from a woman between 40 and 55 years old with COVID-19, enrolled during active disease. Material: peripheral blood.

DNA of the CDR3: TGTGCCAGCAGTTTGCGGACAGGGGTGGTCTACGAGCAGTACTTC. Translated: CASSLRTGVVYEQYF. V and J are TRBV27 and TRBJ2-7, with 9 bases identical to TRBD1. J was trimmed by 3 bases and V by 3 bases; bases with no gene match: 6. The CDR3 is 15 amino acids. Germline V CDR1 and CDR2: MNHEY, SMNVEV (reference sequence).